This TCR beta chain was captured by sequencing in a study of blood T cell repertoires in COVID-19. About the study: Donors in the United States, Italy and Spain gave samples during acute or convalescent COVID-19. From T cells, B-cell-depleted T cells, or PBMCs came the material, which was cDNA or gDNA.

Authors' methods: Amplified reference gene primers provided the basis for estimating nucleated cell counts. Libraries were prepared by immunoSEQ multiplex PCR; TCRdb keeps only in-frame clonotypes and omits some of them. V and J calls and clone size come straight from that table; D and trimming were deduced from the DNA. This sample has a few hundred thousand clones, with 88% found just once. From germline, CDR1 is SGHAT and CDR2 FQNNGV. The CDR3 is made up of 15 amino acids. The ends lost 5 bases at V and 6 bases at J; junction bases unmatched: 8. The chain employs TRBV11-2 and TRBJ2-7, with 12 bases fitting TRBD2. The sequence came from a man aged 55 to 70 who had recovered from COVID-19. Sequencing used peripheral blood. CDR3 sequence (DNA): TGTGCCAGCAGCCGTCTTCGACTAGCGGGGGCCGAGCAGTACTTC. This codes for CASSRLRLAGAEQYF.